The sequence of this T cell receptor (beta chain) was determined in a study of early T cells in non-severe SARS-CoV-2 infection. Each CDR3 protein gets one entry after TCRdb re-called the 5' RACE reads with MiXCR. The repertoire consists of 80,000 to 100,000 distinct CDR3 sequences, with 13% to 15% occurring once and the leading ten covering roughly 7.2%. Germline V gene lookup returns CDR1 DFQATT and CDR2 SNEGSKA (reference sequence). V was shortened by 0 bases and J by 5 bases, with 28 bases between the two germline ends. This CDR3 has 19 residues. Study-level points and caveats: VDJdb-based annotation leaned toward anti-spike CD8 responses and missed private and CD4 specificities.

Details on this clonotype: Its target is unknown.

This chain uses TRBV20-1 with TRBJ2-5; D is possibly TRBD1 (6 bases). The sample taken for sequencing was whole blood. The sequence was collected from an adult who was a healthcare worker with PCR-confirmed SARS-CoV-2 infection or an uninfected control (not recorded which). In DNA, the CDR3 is TGCAGTGCTAGAGAGGGGCAAAGCATCCTTGAACAGGGCCGGGAGACCCAGTACTTC. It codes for CSAREGQSILEQGRETQYF.